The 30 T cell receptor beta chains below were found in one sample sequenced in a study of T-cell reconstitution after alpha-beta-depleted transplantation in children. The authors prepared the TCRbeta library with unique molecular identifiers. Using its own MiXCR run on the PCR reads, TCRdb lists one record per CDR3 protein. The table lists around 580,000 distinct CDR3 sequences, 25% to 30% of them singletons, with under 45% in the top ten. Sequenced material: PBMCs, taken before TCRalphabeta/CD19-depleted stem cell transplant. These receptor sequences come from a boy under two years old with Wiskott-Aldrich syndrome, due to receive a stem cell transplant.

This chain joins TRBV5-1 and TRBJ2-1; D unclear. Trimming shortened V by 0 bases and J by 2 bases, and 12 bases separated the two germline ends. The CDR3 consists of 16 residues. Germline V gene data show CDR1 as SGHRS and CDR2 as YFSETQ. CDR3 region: CASSLVMGFPYNEQFF. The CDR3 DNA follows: TGCGCCAGCAGCTTGGTTATGGGTTTCCCCTACAATGAGCAGTTCTTC.

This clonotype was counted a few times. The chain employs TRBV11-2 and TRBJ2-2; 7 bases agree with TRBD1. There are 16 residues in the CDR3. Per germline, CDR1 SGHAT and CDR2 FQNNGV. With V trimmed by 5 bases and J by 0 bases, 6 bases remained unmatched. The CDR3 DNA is TGTGCCAGCAGCCCGCGACAGGGTTCGAACACCGGGGAGCTGTTTTTT. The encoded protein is CASSPRQGSNTGELFF.

The CDR3 sequence is CASSAGGVNTGELFF. The CDR3 nucleotides are TGTGCCAGCAGCGCCGGCGGAGTGAACACCGGGGAGCTGTTTTTT. The V gene is TRBV7-2, the J gene TRBJ2-2; no clear D gene. Per germline, CDR1 SGHTA and CDR2 FQGNSA. The CDR3 runs 15 residues. The ends were cut back, 5 bases at V and 1 base at J, with 11 bases in the middle. Together with reference TRBV7-2 and TRBJ2-2, the CDR3 gives the full variable domain: GAGVSQSPSNKVTEKGKDVELRCDPISGHTALYWYRQSLGQGLEFLIYFQGNSAPDKSGLPSDRFSAERTGGSVSTLTIQRTQQEDSAVYLCASSAGGVNTGELFFGEGSRLTVL.

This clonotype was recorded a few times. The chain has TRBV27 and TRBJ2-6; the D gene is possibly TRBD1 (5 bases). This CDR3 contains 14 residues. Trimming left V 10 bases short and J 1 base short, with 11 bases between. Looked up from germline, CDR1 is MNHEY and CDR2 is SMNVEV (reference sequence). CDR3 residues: CANIRGSGANVLTF. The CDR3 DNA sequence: TGTGCCAACATTAGGGGTTCTGGGGCCAACGTCCTGACTTTC.

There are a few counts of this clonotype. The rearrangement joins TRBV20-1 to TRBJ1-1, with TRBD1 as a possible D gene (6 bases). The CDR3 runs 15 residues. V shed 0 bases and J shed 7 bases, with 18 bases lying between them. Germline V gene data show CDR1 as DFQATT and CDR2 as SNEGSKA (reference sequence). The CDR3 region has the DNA TGCAGTGCTAGAGAAATAAGGGGGGTTCTACGTGAAGCTTTCTTT. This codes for CSAREIRGVLREAFF.

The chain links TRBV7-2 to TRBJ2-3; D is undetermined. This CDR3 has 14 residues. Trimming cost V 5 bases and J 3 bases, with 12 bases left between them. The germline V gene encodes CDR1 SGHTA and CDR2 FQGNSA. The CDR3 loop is CASSTRPVTDTQYF. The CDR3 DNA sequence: TGTGCCAGCAGCACAAGACCGGTTACAGATACGCAGTATTTT.

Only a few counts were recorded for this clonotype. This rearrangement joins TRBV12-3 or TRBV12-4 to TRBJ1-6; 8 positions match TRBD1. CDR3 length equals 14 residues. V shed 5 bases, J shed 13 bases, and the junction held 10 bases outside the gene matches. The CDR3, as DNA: TGTGCCAGCAGTCCATCAGGGGGCCCCCATCCCCTCCACTTT. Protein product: CASSPSGGPHPLHF.

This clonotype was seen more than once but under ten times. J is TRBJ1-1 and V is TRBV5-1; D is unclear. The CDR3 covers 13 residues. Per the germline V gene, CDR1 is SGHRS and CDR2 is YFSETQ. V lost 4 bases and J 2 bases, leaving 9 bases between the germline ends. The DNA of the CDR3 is TGCGCCAGCAGCCGGAGTTATAACACTGAAGCTTTCTTT. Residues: CASSRSYNTEAFF.

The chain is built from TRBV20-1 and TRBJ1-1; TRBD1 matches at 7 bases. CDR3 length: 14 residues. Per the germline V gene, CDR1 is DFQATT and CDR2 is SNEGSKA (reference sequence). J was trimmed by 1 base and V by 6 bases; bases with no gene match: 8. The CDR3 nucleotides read TGCAGTGCAGCCGCCGGGACAGCGAACACTGAAGCTTTCTTT. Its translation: CSAAAGTANTEAFF.

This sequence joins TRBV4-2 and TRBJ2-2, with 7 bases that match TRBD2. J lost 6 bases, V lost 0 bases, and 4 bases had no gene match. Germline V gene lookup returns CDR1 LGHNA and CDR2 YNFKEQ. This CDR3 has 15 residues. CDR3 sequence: CASSQEVRGAGELFF. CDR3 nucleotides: TGTGCCAGCAGCCAAGAGGTTCGGGGGGCCGGGGAGCTGTTTTTT.

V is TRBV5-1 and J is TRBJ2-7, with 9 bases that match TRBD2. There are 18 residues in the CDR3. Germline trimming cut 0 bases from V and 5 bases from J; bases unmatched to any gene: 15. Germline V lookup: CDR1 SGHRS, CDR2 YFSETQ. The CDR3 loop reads CASSLAGSGSDFPNEQYF. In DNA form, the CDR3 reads TGCGCCAGCAGCTTGGCCGGTAGCGGGAGCGATTTCCCTAACGAGCAGTACTTC.

DNA for the CDR3: TGCAGTGCCGTGGACAGGGAGGTCGGGAATGAGCAGTTCTTC. Protein: CSAVDREVGNEQFF. This chain connects TRBV20-1 to TRBJ2-1; 8 bases fit TRBD1. The CDR3 is 14 amino acids. Germline CDR1 and CDR2: DFQATT and SNEGSKA (reference sequence). V gave up 6 bases and J gave up 7 bases; unmatched junction bases: 11.

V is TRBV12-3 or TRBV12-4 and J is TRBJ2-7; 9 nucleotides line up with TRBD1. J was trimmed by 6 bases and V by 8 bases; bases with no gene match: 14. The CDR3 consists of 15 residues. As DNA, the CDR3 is TGTGCCAGCGGAAGGGACAGGGTGGTACCCTCCGAGCAGTACTTC. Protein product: CASGRDRVVPSEQYF.

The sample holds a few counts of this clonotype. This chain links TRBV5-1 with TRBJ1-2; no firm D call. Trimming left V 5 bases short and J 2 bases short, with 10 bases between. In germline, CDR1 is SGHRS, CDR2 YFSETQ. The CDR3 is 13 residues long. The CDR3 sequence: CASSSISNYGYTF. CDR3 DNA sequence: TGCGCCAGCAGTTCGATATCAAACTATGGCTACACCTTC.

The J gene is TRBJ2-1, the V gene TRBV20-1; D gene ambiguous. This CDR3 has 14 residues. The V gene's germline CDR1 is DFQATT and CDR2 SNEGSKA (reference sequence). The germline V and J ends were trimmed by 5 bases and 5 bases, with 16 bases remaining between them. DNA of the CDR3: TGCAGTGCTTCGATTCCCGGCAAGAACAATGAGCAGTTCTTC. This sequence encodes CSASIPGKNNEQFF.

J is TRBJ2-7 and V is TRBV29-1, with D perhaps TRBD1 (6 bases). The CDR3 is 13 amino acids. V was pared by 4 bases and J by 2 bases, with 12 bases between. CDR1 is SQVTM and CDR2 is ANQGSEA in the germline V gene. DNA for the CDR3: TGCAGCGTTGTAGACAGGTCACCCTACGAGCAGTACTTC. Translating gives CSVVDRSPYEQYF.

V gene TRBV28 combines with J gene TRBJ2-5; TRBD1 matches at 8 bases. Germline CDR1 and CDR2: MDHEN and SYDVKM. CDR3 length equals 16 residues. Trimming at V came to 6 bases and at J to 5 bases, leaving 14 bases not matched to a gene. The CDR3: CASRGGGTGARETQYF. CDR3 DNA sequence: TGTGCCAGCAGGGGAGGAGGGACAGGTGCGCGGGAGACCCAGTACTTC.

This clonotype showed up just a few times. The CDR3 is CASSLGGQPQEQFF. In DNA, the CDR3 is TGTGCCAGCAGTTTAGGGGGACAGCCCCAAGAGCAGTTCTTC. The chain joins TRBV28 to TRBJ2-1; TRBD1 matches 7 bases. Germline V gene lookup returns CDR1 MDHEN and CDR2 SYDVKM. The CDR3 extends over 14 amino acids. With 2 bases clipped from V and 10 bases from J, the junction kept 8 bases outside the gene matches.

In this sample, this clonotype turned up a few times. CDR3 amino acids: CAISESFEREYRYNEQFF. The DNA of the CDR3 is TGTGCCATCAGTGAGTCTTTTGAGCGGGAGTATCGCTACAATGAGCAGTTCTTC. The J gene is TRBJ2-1, the V gene TRBV10-3, with TRBD2 matching 8 bases. The CDR3 loop spans 18 amino acids. Looked up from germline, CDR1 is ENHRY and CDR2 is SYGVKD. V gave up 0 bases and J gave up 3 bases; unmatched junction bases: 10.

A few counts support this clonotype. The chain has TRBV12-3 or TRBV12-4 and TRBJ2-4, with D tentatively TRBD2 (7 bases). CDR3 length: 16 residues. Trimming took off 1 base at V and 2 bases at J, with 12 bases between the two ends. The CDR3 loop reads CASSLGPGGTKNIQYF. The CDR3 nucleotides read TGTGCCAGCAGTTTAGGACCGGGGGGCACCAAAAACATTCAGTACTTC.

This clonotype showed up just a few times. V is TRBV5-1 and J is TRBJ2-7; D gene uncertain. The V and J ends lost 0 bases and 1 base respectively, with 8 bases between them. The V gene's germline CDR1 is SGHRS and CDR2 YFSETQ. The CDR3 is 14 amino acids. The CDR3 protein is CASSLAAVSYEQYF. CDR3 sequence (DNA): TGCGCCAGCAGCTTGGCGGCGGTATCCTACGAGCAGTACTTC.

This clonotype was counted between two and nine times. CDR3 sequence reads: CSVRGVGNSPLHF. CDR3 coding DNA: TGCAGTGTTAGGGGAGTCGGGAATTCACCCCTCCACTTT. The chain carries TRBV20-1 and TRBJ1-6; weak D call: TRBD1 (5 bases). Trimming took off 7 bases at V and 7 bases at J, with 14 bases between the two ends. CDR3 size: 13 residues. Germline CDR1 DFQATT, CDR2 SNEGSKA (reference sequence).

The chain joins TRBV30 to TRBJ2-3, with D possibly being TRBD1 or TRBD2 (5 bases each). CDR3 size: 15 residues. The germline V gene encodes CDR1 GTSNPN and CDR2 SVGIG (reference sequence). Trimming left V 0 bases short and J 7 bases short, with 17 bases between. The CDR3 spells CAWSVPWAGRNTQYF. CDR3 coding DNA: TGTGCCTGGAGTGTACCCTGGGCAGGGAGAAATACGCAGTATTTT.

CDR3 in DNA: TGTGCCAGCAGTGCCGGGACAGCGGTATACAATGAGCAGTTCTTC. This sequence encodes CASSAGTAVYNEQFF. The chain combines TRBV6-1 with TRBJ2-1; 7 nucleotides line up with TRBD1. Germline loops: CDR1 MNHNS, CDR2 SASEGT. The CDR3 is 15 amino acids. With 4 bases clipped from V and 4 bases from J, the junction kept 7 bases outside the gene matches.

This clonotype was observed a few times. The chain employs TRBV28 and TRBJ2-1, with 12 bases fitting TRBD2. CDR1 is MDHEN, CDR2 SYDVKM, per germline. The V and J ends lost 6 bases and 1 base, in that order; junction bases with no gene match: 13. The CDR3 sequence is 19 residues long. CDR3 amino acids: CASSPSGLAGGLSYNEQFF. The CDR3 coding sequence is TGTGCCAGCAGCCCTTCGGGACTAGCGGGCGGTCTTTCCTACAATGAGCAGTTCTTC.

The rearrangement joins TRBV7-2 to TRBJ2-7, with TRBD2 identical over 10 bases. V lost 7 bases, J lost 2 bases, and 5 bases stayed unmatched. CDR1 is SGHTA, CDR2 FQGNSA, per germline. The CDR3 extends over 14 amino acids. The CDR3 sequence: CASTPTSGAYEQYF. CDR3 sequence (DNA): TGTGCCAGCACCCCTACTAGCGGGGCCTACGAGCAGTACTTC.

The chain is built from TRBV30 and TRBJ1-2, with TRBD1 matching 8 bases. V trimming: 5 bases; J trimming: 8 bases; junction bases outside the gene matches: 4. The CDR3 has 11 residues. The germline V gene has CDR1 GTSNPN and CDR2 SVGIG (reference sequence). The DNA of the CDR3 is TGTGCCTGGGGACAGGGAAGCGGCTACACCTTC. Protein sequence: CAWGQGSGYTF.

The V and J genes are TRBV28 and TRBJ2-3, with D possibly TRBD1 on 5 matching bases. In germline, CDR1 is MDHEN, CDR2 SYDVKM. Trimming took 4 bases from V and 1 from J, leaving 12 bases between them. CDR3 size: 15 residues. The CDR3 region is CASSSRTPRTDTQYF. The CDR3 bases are TGTGCCAGCAGTTCTCGGACACCACGCACAGATACGCAGTATTTT.

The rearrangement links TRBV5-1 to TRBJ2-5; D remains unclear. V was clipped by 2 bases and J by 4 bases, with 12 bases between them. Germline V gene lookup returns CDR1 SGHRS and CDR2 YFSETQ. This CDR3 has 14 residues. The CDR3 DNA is TGCGCCAGCAGCTTTTCCGCTAGAGGAGAGACCCAGTACTTC. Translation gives CASSFSARGETQYF. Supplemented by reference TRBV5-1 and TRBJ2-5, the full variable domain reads KAGVTQTPRYLIKTRGQQVTLSCSPISGHRSVSWYQQTPGQGLQFLFEYFSETQRNKGNFPGRFSGRQFSNSRSEMNVSTLELGDSALYLCASSFSARGETQYFGPGTRLLVL.

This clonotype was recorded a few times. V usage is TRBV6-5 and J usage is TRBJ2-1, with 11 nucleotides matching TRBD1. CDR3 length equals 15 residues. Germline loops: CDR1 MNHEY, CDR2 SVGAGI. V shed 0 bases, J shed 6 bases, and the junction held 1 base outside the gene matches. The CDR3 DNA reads TGTGCCAGCAGTTACTCCGGGACAGGGGGCAATGAGCAGTTCTTC. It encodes CASSYSGTGGNEQFF.